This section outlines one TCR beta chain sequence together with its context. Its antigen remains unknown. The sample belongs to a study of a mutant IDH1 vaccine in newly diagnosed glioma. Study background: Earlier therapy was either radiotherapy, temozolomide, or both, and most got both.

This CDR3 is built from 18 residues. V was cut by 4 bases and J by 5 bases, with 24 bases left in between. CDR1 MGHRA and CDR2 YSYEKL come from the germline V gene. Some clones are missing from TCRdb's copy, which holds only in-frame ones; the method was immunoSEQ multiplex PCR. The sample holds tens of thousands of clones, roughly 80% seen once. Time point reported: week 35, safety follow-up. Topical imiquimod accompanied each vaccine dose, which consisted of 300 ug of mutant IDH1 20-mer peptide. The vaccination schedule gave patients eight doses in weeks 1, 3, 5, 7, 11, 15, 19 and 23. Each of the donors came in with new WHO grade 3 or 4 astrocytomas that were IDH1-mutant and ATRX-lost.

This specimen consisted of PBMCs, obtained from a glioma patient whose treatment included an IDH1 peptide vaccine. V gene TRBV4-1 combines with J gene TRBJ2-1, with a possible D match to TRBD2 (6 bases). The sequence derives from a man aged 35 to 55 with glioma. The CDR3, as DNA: TGCGCCAGCAGCCTGGCCGGGTCCGGGCGGGGCCCCCACAATGAGCAGTTCTTC. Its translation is CASSLAGSGRGPHNEQFF.